A single sample gave rise to the 13 T cell receptor beta chains below, sequenced in a study of blood T cell repertoires in COVID-19. The repertoire was sequenced with immunoSEQ multiplex PCR; TCRdb's copy has only in-frame clones and lacks some. The table shows roughly 200,000 clones, with just under 90% occurring only once. Sequenced sample: peripheral blood. Source of these receptors: a man between 60 and 75 years old who had recovered from COVID-19.

Only one count was recorded for this clone. The junction shows a germline mismatch at one end, possibly a read error. The DNA of the CDR3 is TGTGCCAGCAACTTAAACGGGGTAAACTATAATTCACCCCTCCACTTT. Protein: CASNLNGVNYNSPLHF. The gene calls are TRBV7-8 and TRBJ1-6; D remains unclear. Germline CDR1 and CDR2: SGHVS and FQNEAQ. CDR3 length: 16 residues.

This rearrangement joins TRBV19 to TRBJ1-4, with a tentative D call TRBD1 (6 bases). V lost 2 bases, J lost 8 bases, and 9 bases lay in between. This CDR3 comprises 13 residues. From germline, CDR1 is LNHDA and CDR2 SQIVND (reference sequence). The CDR3 nucleotides are TGTGCCAGTAGTATATACAGGGAGGAAAAACTGTTTTTT. Amino acids: CASSIYREEKLFF.

Comments on this clone: In the same sample, other DNA sequences code for this CDR3. This chain links TRBV18 with TRBJ1-1; 8 bases match TRBD1. CDR1 and CDR2 from the germline V gene are KGHSH and LQKENI. The CDR3 consists of 14 residues. V shed 3 bases and J 2 bases; nucleotides not matched to a gene: 2. The CDR3 DNA is TGTGCCAGCTCACCTGGACAGGGCAACACTGAAGCTTTCTTT. Protein sequence: CASSPGQGNTEAFF.

This sequence joins TRBV7-2 and TRBJ1-1, with D unclear. The CDR3 extends over 14 amino acids. Germline CDR1 reads SGHTA; CDR2 reads FQGNSA. Trimming shortened V by 6 bases and J by 7 bases, and 18 bases separated the two germline ends. The CDR3 DNA sequence: TGTGCCAGCAGTTCTTTGAGAAGACATTATGAAGCTTTCTTT. This codes for CASSSLRRHYEAFF.

CDR3 DNA: TGTGCCAGCTCATCGGGAGAGGGGTACGGAAACACCATATATTTT. Translating it yields CASSSGEGYGNTIYF. This chain links TRBV18 with TRBJ1-3, with D possibly matching TRBD1 (5 bases). Germline CDR1 KGHSH, CDR2 LQKENI. This CDR3 has 15 amino acids. Trimming stripped 5 bases from V and 4 bases from J, with 15 bases between.

V usage is TRBV14 and J usage is TRBJ1-1, with D tentatively TRBD1 (5 bases). The CDR3 runs 13 residues. Germline V CDR1 and CDR2: SGHDN, FVKESK. The germline V and J ends were trimmed by 5 bases and 0 bases, with 7 bases remaining between them. The CDR3 is CASSGGLNTEAFF. The CDR3 DNA reads as TGTGCCAGCAGCGGGGGGTTGAACACTGAAGCTTTCTTT.

The chain recombines TRBV2 with TRBJ1-3; 7 nucleotides line up with TRBD1. The CDR3 spans 15 residues. Germline values: CDR1 SNHLY, CDR2 FYNNEI. Losses at the gene ends were 6 bases for V and 2 bases for J; bases not matched to a gene: 7. This CDR3 is CASRGGQSTGNTIYF. CDR3 nucleotides: TGTGCCAGCAGGGGGGGACAGAGCACTGGAAACACCATATATTTT. Supplemented by reference TRBV2 and TRBJ1-3, the full variable domain reads EPEVTQTPSHQVTQMGQEVILRCVPISNHLYFYWYRQILGQKVEFLVSFYNNEISEKSEIFDDQFSVERPDGSNFTLKIRSTKLEDSAMYFCASRGGQSTGNTIYFGEGSWLTVV.

This rearrangement joins TRBV28 to TRBJ1-2; no reliable D call. V lost 3 bases and J lost 10, with 12 bases in between. The CDR3 contains 12 residues. Germline lookup yields CDR1 MDHEN and CDR2 SYDVKM. As DNA, the CDR3 is TGTGCCAGCAGTTTGGGAGGTGGAGCCTACACCTTC. Translation: CASSLGGGAYTF.

The count of this clone is one. This CDR3 is CASSVYSSYNSPLHF. The CDR3 DNA reads TGTGCCAGCAGCGTCTATAGCTCCTATAATTCACCCCTCCACTTT. The gene calls are TRBV6-6 and TRBJ1-6; D unresolved. V lost 6 bases, J lost 0 bases, and 9 bases lay in between. The CDR3 contains 15 residues. Germline V gene lookup returns CDR1 MNHNY and CDR2 SVGAGI (reference sequence).

This clone was detected a few times. The chain couples TRBV6-5 to TRBJ2-5; D unresolved. This CDR3 region has 13 residues. The V gene lost 11 bases and the J gene lost 2 bases, with 15 bases spanning the gap. The germline V gene encodes CDR1 MNHEY and CDR2 SVGAGI. CDR3 in amino acids: CAAARNRQETQYF. The CDR3 DNA follows: TGTGCCGCAGCTCGTAACAGACAAGAGACCCAGTACTTC.

The chain links TRBV4-2 to TRBJ1-2; no definite D call. The CDR3 sequence is 15 residues long. V dropped 0 bases and J dropped 3 bases, with 11 bases sitting between them. Germline lookup yields CDR1 LGHNA and CDR2 YNFKEQ. DNA for the CDR3: TGTGCCAGCAGCCAAGAGTTTAATTCGGACTATGGCTACACCTTC. Amino acids: CASSQEFNSDYGYTF.

J is TRBJ2-7 and V is TRBV7-9; tentatively, D is TRBD1 (7 bases). The germline CDR1 and CDR2 sequences are SEHNR and FQNEAQ (reference sequence). CDR3 length: 13 residues. V lost 3 bases and J 7 bases, leaving 13 bases between the germline ends. The CDR3 DNA reads TGTGCCAGCAGCTTGGAGGGGGCGCGTGAGCAGTACTTC. It codes for CASSLEGAREQYF.

The chain is built from TRBV5-5 and TRBJ2-5, with TRBD1 identical over 9 bases. The ends lost 4 bases at V and 3 bases at J; junction bases unmatched: 10. This CDR3 contains 16 residues. Germline assignment: CDR1 SGHKS and CDR2 YYEKEE (reference sequence). The CDR3 coding sequence is TGTGCCAGCAGCCACCTGGACAGGGGTGGAGAAGAGACCCAGTACTTC. Translation: CASSHLDRGGEETQYF.